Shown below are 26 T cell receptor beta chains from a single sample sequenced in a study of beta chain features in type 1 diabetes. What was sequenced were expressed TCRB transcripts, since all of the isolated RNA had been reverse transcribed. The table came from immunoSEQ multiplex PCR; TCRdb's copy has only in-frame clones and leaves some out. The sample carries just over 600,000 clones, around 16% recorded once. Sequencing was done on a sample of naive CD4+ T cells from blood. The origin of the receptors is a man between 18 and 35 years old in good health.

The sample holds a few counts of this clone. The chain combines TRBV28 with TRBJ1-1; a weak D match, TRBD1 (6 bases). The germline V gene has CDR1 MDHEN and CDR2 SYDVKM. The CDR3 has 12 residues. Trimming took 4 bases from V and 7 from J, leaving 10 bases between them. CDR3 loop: CASSSPGHEAFF. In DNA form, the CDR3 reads TGTGCCAGCAGTTCTCCGGGACATGAAGCTTTCTTT.

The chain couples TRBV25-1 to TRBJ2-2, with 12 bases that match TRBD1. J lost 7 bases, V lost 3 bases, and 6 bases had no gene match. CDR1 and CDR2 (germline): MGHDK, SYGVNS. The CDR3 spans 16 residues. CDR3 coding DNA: TGTGCCAGCAGTGACTGGGACAGGGGGCGGGGCGGGGAGCTGTTTTTT. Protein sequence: CASSDWDRGRGGELFF.

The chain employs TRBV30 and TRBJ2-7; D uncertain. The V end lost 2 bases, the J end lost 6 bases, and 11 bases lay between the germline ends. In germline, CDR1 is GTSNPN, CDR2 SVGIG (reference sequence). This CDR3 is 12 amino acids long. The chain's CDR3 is CAWSLAVGEQYF. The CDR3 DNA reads TGTGCCTGGAGTCTCGCCGTAGGCGAGCAGTACTTC.

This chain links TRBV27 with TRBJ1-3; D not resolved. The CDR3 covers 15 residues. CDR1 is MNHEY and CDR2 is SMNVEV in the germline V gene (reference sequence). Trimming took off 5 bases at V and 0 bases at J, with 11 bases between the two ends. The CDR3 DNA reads TGTGCCAGCAGTCAGAGATCTGGCTCTGGAAACACCATATATTTT. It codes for CASSQRSGSGNTIYF.

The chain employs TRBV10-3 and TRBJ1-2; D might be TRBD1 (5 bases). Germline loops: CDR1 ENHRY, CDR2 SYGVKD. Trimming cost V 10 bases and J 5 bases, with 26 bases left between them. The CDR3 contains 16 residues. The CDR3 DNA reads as TGTGCCACCCAAGCAGACAAACAGGTCGTGAAATATGGCTACACCTTC. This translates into CATQADKQVVKYGYTF.

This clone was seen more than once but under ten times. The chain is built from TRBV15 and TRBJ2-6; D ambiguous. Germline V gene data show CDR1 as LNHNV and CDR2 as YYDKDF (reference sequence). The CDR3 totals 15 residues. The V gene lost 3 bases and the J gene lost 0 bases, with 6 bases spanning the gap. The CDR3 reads CATSSRVSGANVLTF. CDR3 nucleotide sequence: TGTGCCACCAGCAGTAGGGTCTCTGGGGCCAACGTCCTGACTTTC.

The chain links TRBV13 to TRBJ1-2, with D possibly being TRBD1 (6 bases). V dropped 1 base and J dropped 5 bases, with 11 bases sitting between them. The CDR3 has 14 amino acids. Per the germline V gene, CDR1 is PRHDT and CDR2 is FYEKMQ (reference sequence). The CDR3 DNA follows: TGTGCCAGCAGCTTAGTACAGGGCCAATATGGCTACACCTTC. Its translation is CASSLVQGQYGYTF.

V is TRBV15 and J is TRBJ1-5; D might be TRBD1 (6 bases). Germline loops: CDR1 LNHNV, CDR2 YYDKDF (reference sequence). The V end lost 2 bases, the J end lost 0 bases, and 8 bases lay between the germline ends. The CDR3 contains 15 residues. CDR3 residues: CATSRQGFSNQPQHF. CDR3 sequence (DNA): TGTGCCACCAGCAGACAGGGGTTTAGCAATCAGCCCCAGCATTTT. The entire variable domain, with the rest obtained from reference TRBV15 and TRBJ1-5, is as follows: DAMVIQNPRYQVTQFGKPVTLSCSQTLNHNVMYWYQQKSSQAPKLLFHYYDKDFNNEADTPDNFQSRRPNTSFCFLDIRSPGLGDTAMYLCATSRQGFSNQPQHFGDGTRLSIL.

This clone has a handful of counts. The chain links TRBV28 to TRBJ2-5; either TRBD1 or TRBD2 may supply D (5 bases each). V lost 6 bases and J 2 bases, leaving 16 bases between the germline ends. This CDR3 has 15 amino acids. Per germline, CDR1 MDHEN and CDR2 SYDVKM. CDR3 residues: CASRPPGRKQETQYF. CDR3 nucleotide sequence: TGTGCCAGCAGACCACCGGGACGGAAGCAAGAGACCCAGTACTTC.

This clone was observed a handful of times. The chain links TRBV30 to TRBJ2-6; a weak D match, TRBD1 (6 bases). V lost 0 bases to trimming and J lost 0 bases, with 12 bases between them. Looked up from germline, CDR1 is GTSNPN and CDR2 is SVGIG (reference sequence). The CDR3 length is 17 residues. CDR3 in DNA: TGTGCCTGGAGTGTGGACAGACCATTCTCTGGGGCCAACGTCCTGACTTTC. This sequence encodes CAWSVDRPFSGANVLTF.

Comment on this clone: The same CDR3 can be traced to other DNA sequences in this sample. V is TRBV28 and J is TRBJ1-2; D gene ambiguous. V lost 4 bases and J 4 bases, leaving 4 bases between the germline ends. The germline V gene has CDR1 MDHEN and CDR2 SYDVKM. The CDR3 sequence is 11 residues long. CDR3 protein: CASSSSYGYTF. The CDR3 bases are TGTGCCAGCAGTTCATCCTATGGCTACACCTTC.

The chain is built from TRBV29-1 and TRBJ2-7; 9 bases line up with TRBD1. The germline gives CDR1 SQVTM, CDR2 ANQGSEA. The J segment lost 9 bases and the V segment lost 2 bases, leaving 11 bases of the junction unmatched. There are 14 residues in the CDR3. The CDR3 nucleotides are TGCAGCGTTGAAACTACAGGGGGCATAAGTGGGCAGTACTTC. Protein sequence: CSVETTGGISGQYF.

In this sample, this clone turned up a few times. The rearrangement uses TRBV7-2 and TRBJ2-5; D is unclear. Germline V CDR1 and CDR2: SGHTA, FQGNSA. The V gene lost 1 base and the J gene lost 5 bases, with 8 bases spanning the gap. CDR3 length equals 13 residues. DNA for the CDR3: TGTGCCAGCAGCTTAGTGGGTACGGAGACCCAGTACTTC. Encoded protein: CASSLVGTETQYF.

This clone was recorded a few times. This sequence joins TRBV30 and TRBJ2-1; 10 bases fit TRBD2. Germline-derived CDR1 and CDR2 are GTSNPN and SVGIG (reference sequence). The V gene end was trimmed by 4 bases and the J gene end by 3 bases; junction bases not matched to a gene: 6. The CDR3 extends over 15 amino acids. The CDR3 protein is CAWKRLAGDYNEQFF. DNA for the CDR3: TGTGCCTGGAAGAGGCTAGCGGGGGACTACAATGAGCAGTTCTTC. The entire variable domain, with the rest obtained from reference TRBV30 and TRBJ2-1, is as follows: SQTIHQWPATLVQPVGSPLSLECTVEGTSNPNLYWYRQAAGRGLQLLFYSVGIGQISSEVPQNLSASRPQDRQFILSSKKLLLSDSGFYLCAWKRLAGDYNEQFFGPGTRLTVL.

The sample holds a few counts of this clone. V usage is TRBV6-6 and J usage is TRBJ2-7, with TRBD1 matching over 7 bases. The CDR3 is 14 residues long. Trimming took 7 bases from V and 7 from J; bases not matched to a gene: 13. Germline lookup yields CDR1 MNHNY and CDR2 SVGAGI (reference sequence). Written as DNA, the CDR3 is TGTGCCAGCACCCCCCGGGACAGACTCGTGGAGCAGTACTTC. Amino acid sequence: CASTPRDRLVEQYF.

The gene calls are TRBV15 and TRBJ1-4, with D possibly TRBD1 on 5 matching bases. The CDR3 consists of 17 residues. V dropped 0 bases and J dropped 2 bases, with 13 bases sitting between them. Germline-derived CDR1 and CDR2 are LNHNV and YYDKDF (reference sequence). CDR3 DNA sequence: TGTGCCACCAGCAGAGATTTACGGGGCTGGACTAATGAAAAACTGTTTTTT. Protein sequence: CATSRDLRGWTNEKLFF.

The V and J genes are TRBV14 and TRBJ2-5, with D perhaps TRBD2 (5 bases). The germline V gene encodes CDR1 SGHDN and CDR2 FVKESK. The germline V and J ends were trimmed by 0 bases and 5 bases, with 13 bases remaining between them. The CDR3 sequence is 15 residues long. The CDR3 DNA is TGTGCCAGCAGCCAAGATCGAGCCAGGAGGGAGACCCAGTACTTC. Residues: CASSQDRARRETQYF.

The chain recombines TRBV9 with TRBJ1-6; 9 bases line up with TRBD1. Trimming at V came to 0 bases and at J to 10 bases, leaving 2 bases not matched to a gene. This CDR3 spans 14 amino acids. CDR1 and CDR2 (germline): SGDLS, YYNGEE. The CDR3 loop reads CASSVGDRVSPLHF. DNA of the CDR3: TGTGCCAGCAGCGTAGGGGACAGGGTGTCACCCCTCCACTTT.

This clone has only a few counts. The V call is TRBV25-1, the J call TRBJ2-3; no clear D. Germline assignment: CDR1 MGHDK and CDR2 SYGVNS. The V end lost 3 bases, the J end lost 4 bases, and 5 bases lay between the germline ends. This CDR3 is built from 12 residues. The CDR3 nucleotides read TGTGCCAGCAGTGAGTCTCCAGATACGCAGTATTTT. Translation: CASSESPDTQYF.

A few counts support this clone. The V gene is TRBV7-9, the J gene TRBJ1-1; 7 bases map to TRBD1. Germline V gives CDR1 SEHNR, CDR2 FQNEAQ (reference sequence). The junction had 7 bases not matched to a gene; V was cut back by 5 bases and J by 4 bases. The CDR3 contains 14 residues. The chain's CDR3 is CASSQRQGGTEAFF. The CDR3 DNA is TGTGCCAGCAGCCAGAGACAGGGTGGCACTGAAGCTTTCTTT.

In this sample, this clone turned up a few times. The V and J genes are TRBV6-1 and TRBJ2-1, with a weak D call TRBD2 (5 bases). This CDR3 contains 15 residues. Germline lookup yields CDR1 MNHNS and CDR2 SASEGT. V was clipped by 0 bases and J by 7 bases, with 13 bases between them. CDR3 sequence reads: CASSEAGRRRNEQFF. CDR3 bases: TGTGCCAGCAGTGAAGCAGGCAGGCGGAGGAATGAGCAGTTCTTC.

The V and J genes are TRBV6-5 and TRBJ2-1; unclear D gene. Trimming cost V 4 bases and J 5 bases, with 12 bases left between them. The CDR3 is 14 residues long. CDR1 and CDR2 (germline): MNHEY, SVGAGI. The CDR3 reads CASSSRQAHNEQFF. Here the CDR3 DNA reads TGTGCCAGCAGTTCCCGCCAGGCTCACAATGAGCAGTTCTTC.

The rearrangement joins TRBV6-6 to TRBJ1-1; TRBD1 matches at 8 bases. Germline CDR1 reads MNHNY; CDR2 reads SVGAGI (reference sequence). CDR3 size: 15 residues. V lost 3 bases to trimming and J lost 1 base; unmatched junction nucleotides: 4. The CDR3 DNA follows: TGTGCCAGCAGTTATAGGACAGGGCCGAACACTGAAGCTTTCTTT. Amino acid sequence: CASSYRTGPNTEAFF.

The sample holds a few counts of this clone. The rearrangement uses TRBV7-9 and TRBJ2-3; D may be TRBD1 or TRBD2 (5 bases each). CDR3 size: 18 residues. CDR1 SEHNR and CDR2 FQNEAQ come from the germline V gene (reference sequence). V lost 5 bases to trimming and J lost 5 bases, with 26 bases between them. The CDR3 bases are TGTGCCAGCAGCCTCCTTGCTTGGGGATCCAATGGGGGAGATACGCAGTATTTT. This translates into CASSLLAWGSNGGDTQYF.

The CDR3 nucleotides are TGTGCCAGCAGCAACCGGGACAGGGGCCACGTCGGGTACGAGCAGTACTTC. Its translation: CASSNRDRGHVGYEQYF. The genes are TRBV7-2 and TRBJ2-7, with TRBD1 matching 10 bases. Germline trimming cut 5 bases from V and 4 bases from J; bases unmatched to any gene: 14. The germline V gene has CDR1 SGHTA and CDR2 FQGNSA. CDR3 length: 17 residues. Full variable domain (rest looked up from reference TRBV7-2 and TRBJ2-7): GAGVSQSPSNKVTEKGKDVELRCDPISGHTALYWYRQSLGQGLEFLIYFQGNSAPDKSGLPSDRFSAERTGGSVSTLTIQRTQQEDSAVYLCASSNRDRGHVGYEQYFGPGTRLTVT.

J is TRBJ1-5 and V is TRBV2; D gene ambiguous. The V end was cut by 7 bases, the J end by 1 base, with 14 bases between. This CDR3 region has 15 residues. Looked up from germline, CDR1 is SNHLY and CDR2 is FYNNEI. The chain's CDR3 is CASTLEGRSNQPQHF. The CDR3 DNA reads TGTGCCAGCACCTTGGAGGGCAGGAGCAATCAGCCCCAGCATTTT.